The 30 T cell receptor beta chains below were found in one sample sequenced in a study of read filtering for tumor transcriptome and immune sequencing. The library was built from 400 ng RNA with molecular barcoded adaptors for alpha/delta and beta/gamma chains. TCRdb passed the reads through MiXCR, listing each CDR3 protein once. Of tens of thousands of distinct CDR3 sequences in the sample, roughly 21% were seen once. Sequences were obtained from a population of CD138-negative cells sorted from bone marrow. These receptors came from a donor at least 40 years old with multiple myeloma.

This clonotype was picked up many times. The J gene is TRBJ2-2, the V gene TRBV28; the D gene is possibly TRBD1 (6 bases). This CDR3 region has 15 residues. The V gene lost 3 bases and the J gene lost 5 bases, with 13 bases spanning the gap. Germline lookup yields CDR1 MDHEN and CDR2 SYDVKM. CDR3 DNA sequence: TGTGCCAGCAGTTTTTACAGGGCAACTACCGGGGAGCTGTTTTTT. This translates into CASSFYRATTGELFF.

This clonotype was seen ten or more times. The chain carries TRBV29-1 and TRBJ2-3; D possibly corresponds to TRBD1 (6 bases). CDR1 and CDR2 from the germline V gene are SQVTM and ANQGSEA. The CDR3 consists of 14 residues. With 6 bases removed from V and 0 bases from J, the gap between germline ends came to 13 bases. CDR3 coding DNA: TGCAGCGTCGGACAGTCGCTTAGCACAGATACGCAGTATTTT. It codes for CSVGQSLSTDTQYF.

This clonotype was seen ten or more times. The chain is built from TRBV5-1 and TRBJ2-2; D perhaps matches TRBD1 (6 bases). V was cut by 0 bases and J by 5 bases, with 14 bases left in between. The CDR3 covers 16 residues. The V gene's germline CDR1 is SGHRS and CDR2 YFSETQ. For the CDR3, the DNA is TGCGCCAGCAGCTTGGTGGCAGGGGATCCGACCGGGGAGCTGTTTTTT. This encodes CASSLVAGDPTGELFF.

This clonotype has a count of ten or more. An end of the junction differs from the germline gene, which may be a read error. This rearrangement joins TRBV5-1 to TRBJ2-1; D gene uncertain. This CDR3 region has 15 residues. Germline V gene lookup returns CDR1 SGHRS and CDR2 YFSETQ. The CDR3 reads CASSLSGARDNEQFF. The CDR3 region has the DNA TGTGCCAGCAGTTTATCAGGCGCCCGGGACAATGAGCAGTTCTTC.

This clonotype came up many times. DNA of the CDR3: TGTGCCAGCAGCTTGGCGGGGGGGGTTCAAGAGACCCAGTACTTC. It translates to CASSLAGGVQETQYF. The chain joins TRBV5-6 to TRBJ2-5, with 8 bases lining up with TRBD2. V shed 0 bases, J shed 2 bases, and the junction held 3 bases outside the gene matches. The CDR3 loop spans 15 amino acids. Germline CDR1 reads SGHDT; CDR2 reads YYEEEE.

This clonotype came up a few times. The junction departs from the called germline gene at one end, perhaps through a read error. The chain links TRBV10-3 to TRBJ1-2; D is possibly TRBD1 (5 bases). Looked up from germline, CDR1 is ENHRY and CDR2 is SYGVKD. This CDR3 comprises 13 residues. The CDR3 DNA is TGTGGCATCAGTGAGGTGTCGGGGGATGGCTACAACTTC. As protein: CGISEVSGDGYNF.

This clonotype appeared many times. The J gene is TRBJ1-4, the V gene TRBV12-3 or TRBV12-4, with a possible D match to TRBD1 (5 bases). The CDR3 sequence is 15 residues long. Trimming pared 6 bases from V and 3 bases from J, leaving 14 bases between. The CDR3 sequence is CASSLQGVANEKLFF. CDR3 DNA: TGTGCCAGCAGCCTTCAGGGTGTGGCTAATGAAAAACTGTTTTTT.

The rearrangement joins TRBV2 to TRBJ1-1, with unresolved D. Trimming took 8 bases from V and 11 from J, leaving 9 bases between them. The CDR3 consists of 9 residues. Germline assignment: CDR1 SNHLY and CDR2 FYNNEI. The CDR3 spells CASGRMAFF. The CDR3 bases are TGTGCCAGCGGTCGGATGGCTTTCTTT.

The sample holds many counts of this clonotype. The J gene is TRBJ2-2, the V gene TRBV7-9; D remains unclear. Germline V gene lookup returns CDR1 SEHNR and CDR2 FQNEAQ (reference sequence). This CDR3 is built from 16 residues. Trimming shortened V by 0 bases and J by 0 bases, and 8 bases separated the two germline ends. The CDR3: CASSLAWQPNTGELFF. The CDR3, as DNA: TGTGCCAGCAGCTTAGCTTGGCAGCCGAACACCGGGGAGCTGTTTTTT.

This clonotype showed up just a few times. This chain connects TRBV10-3 to TRBJ1-5; a possible D gene is TRBD1 (5 bases). The CDR3 contains 12 residues. CDR1 and CDR2 from the germline V gene are ENHRY and SYGVKD. V was trimmed by 11 bases and J by 9 bases, leaving 17 bases between them. DNA of the CDR3: TGTGCCTGTGGGGGGGAAGTTGGGCCCCAGCATTTT. The encoded protein is CACGGEVGPQHF.

This clonotype is a singleton in its sample. This chain uses TRBV28 with TRBJ1-5, with D possibly matching TRBD1 (6 bases). Trimming stripped 7 bases from V and 7 bases from J, with 17 bases between. CDR3 length: 14 amino acids. From germline, CDR1 is MDHEN and CDR2 SYDVKM. The CDR3 loop is CASTPTGGAQPQHF. CDR3 nucleotides: TGTGCCAGCACCCCGACGGGGGGGGCCCAGCCCCAGCATTTT.

At least ten counts were recorded for this clonotype. The chain couples TRBV12-3 or TRBV12-4 to TRBJ1-1; TRBD1 matches at 12 bases. This CDR3 is built from 13 residues. With 3 bases clipped from V and 11 bases from J, the junction kept 4 bases outside the gene matches. CDR3 in DNA: TGTGCCAGCAGTTTCGGGACAGGGGGCTACGCTTTCTTT. This translates into CASSFGTGGYAFF.

Remarks on this clonotype: A read error may be the cause here, since a much bigger clone is one base away. It is likely a read error, because the conserved phenylalanine at the end of the CDR3 is missing. In DNA, the CDR3 is TGTGCCAGCAGGGGGATGAGGGGCCCCGATGAGCAGTTCCTC. It yields the protein CASRGMRGPDEQFL. The rearrangement uses TRBV2 and TRBJ2-1; D possibly matches TRBD1 or TRBD2 (5 bases each). CDR1 and CDR2 (germline): SNHLY, FYNNEI. This CDR3 has 14 amino acids. Trimming left V 6 bases short and J 8 bases short, with 17 bases between.

This clonotype showed up many times. The chain uses TRBV28 and TRBJ1-2; weak D call: TRBD1 (5 bases). Germline V gene lookup returns CDR1 MDHEN and CDR2 SYDVKM. V was clipped by 5 bases and J by 4 bases, with 14 bases between them. This CDR3 spans 14 amino acids. The CDR3 reads CASSPSITGYGYTF. CDR3 DNA: TGTGCCAGCAGTCCCTCGATTACAGGCTATGGCTACACCTTC.

A remark on this clonotype: The CDR3 ends on some other residue instead of the conserved phenylalanine or tryptophan, so this is likely a read error. V and J are TRBV4-2 and TRBJ2-1; D call uncertain. Trimming cost V 0 bases and J 12 bases, with 12 bases left between them. CDR3 length: 13 amino acids. Germline lookup yields CDR1 LGHNA and CDR2 YNFKEQ. The CDR3 bases are TGTGCCAGCAGCCAAGATAAAGGTTCGAGGCAGTTCCTC. Its translation: CASSQDKGSRQFL.

A remark on this clonotype: A much larger clone differs from this one at a single base, so this may be a read error. The chain joins TRBV11-2 to TRBJ2-5, with 7 nucleotides matching TRBD1. This CDR3 comprises 14 residues. The V gene end was trimmed by 4 bases and the J gene end by 9 bases; junction bases not matched to a gene: 11. CDR1 SGHAT and CDR2 FQNNGV come from the germline V gene. For the CDR3, the DNA is TGTGCCAGCAGCTCGAGACAGGGATCGGTAGCCCAGTACTTC. Translated: CASSSRQGSVAQYF.

This clonotype was counted at least ten times. The chain recombines TRBV28 with TRBJ1-2, with D uncertain. CDR1 and CDR2 (germline): MDHEN, SYDVKM. The CDR3 sequence is 15 residues long. V gave up 5 bases and J gave up 0 bases, with 13 bases separating them. CDR3 region: CASSPGVRANYGYTF. As DNA, the CDR3 is TGTGCCAGCAGTCCCGGGGTCAGAGCTAACTATGGCTACACCTTC.

This clonotype was detected many times. The chain joins TRBV7-2 to TRBJ2-1; no firm D call. CDR3 length: 15 residues. The V end lost 2 bases, the J end lost 8 bases, and 16 bases lay between the germline ends. Germline V gene lookup returns CDR1 SGHTA and CDR2 FQGNSA. CDR3 nucleotide sequence: TGTGCCAGCAGCTTATGGGCCAGAGGCCTCCATGAGCAGTTCTTC. This encodes CASSLWARGLHEQFF.

The sample holds many counts of this clonotype. The V gene is TRBV27, the J gene TRBJ2-7; TRBD1 aligns across 7 bases. The germline CDR1 and CDR2 sequences are MNHEY and SMNVEV (reference sequence). Losses at the gene ends were 6 bases for V and 1 base for J; bases not matched to a gene: 6. The CDR3 length is 14 residues. This CDR3 is CASSLSRGSYEQYF. CDR3 coding DNA: TGTGCCAGCAGCTTAAGCAGGGGGTCCTACGAGCAGTACTTC.

Details on this clonotype: One base away lies a much larger clone, so this may be a sequencing read error. V gene TRBV20-1 combines with J gene TRBJ1-1; D is possibly TRBD1 (5 bases). The germline gives CDR1 DFQATT, CDR2 SNEGSKA (reference sequence). There are 13 residues in the CDR3. Trimming stripped 8 bases from V and 5 bases from J, with 18 bases between. The chain's CDR3 is CSPRPPGGTEAFF. CDR3 nucleotides: TGCAGTCCGAGGCCCCCGGGGGGAACTGAAGCTTTCTTT.

This clonotype was observed many times. The chain uses TRBV6-2 or TRBV6-3 and TRBJ1-1; TRBD1 might be the D (5 bases). V was clipped by 7 bases and J by 11 bases, with 29 bases between them. The CDR3 consists of 16 residues. The germline CDR1 and CDR2 sequences are MNHEY and SVGEGT. DNA of the CDR3: TGTGCCAGCATAGTGGGGGGTCCGCGGGACGCGTTCGTCGCTTTCTTT. It encodes CASIVGGPRDAFVAFF.

V is TRBV7-2 and J is TRBJ1-5; D not resolved. Trimming took off 1 base at V and 7 bases at J, with 14 bases between the two ends. CDR3 size: 15 residues. CDR1 and CDR2 (germline): SGHTA, FQGNSA. CDR3 residues: CASSLVMSGKQPQHF. In DNA, the CDR3 is TGTGCCAGCAGCTTAGTGATGTCCGGAAAGCAGCCCCAGCATTTT. The complete variable domain, with remaining parts taken from reference TRBV7-2 and TRBJ1-5, reads GAGVSQSPSNKVTEKGKDVELRCDPISGHTALYWYRQSLGQGLEFLIYFQGNSAPDKSGLPSDRFSAERTGGSVSTLTIQRTQQEDSAVYLCASSLVMSGKQPQHFGDGTRLSIL.

On this clonotype: The junction departs from germline at one end; a sequencing error may be responsible. This chain uses TRBV28 with TRBJ1-1, with D perhaps TRBD1 (5 bases). The V gene's germline CDR1 is MDHEN and CDR2 SYDVKM. The CDR3 runs 11 residues. DNA for the CDR3: TGTGCCATCAGTTTGTGGACAGAAGCTTTCTTT. Translated: CAISLWTEAFF.

This clonotype was recorded at least ten times. In DNA, the CDR3 is TGTGCCAGCAGCCAAGAGGGGGGACTGACGAACACTGAAGCTTTCTTT. It encodes CASSQEGGLTNTEAFF. The chain is built from TRBV14 and TRBJ1-1; D is possibly TRBD1 (5 bases). The CDR3 is 16 residues long. Germline V gene data show CDR1 as SGHDN and CDR2 as FVKESK. The germline V and J ends were trimmed by 0 bases and 1 base, with 12 bases remaining between them.

The V and J genes are TRBV6-2 or TRBV6-3 and TRBJ2-5, with D uncertain. CDR1 and CDR2 from the germline V gene are MNHEY and SVGEGT. Trimming left V 0 bases short and J 7 bases short, with 9 bases between. This CDR3 is built from 13 residues. This chain's CDR3 is CASSYSAPGTQYF. The CDR3 DNA follows: TGTGCCAGCAGTTACTCCGCCCCAGGGACCCAGTACTTC.

This clonotype came up many times. Here the CDR3 reads CASSVGPAEEETQYF. As DNA, the CDR3 is TGTGCCAGCAGCGTAGGTCCCGCCGAAGAGGAGACCCAGTACTTC. The V gene is TRBV5-4, the J gene TRBJ2-5, with unresolved D. The germline V gene encodes CDR1 SGHNT and CDR2 YYREEE (reference sequence). The CDR3 runs 15 residues. The ends were cut back, 4 bases at V and 5 bases at J, with 18 bases in the middle.

This clonotype showed up many times. The V gene is TRBV6-5, the J gene TRBJ2-7, with unresolved D. Trimming took 5 bases from V and 6 from J, leaving 14 bases between them. The CDR3 extends over 13 amino acids. Germline CDR1 reads MNHEY; CDR2 reads SVGAGI. In DNA form, the CDR3 reads TGTGCCAGCAGTGCCGCTGGGTCGCGCGAGCAGTACTTC. The encoded protein is CASSAAGSREQYF.

This clonotype was detected ten times or more. The J gene is TRBJ1-1, the V gene TRBV12-3 or TRBV12-4; tentatively, D is TRBD1 (5 bases). Trimming stripped 2 bases from V and 6 bases from J, with 13 bases between. The CDR3 extends over 14 amino acids. CDR3 nucleotide sequence: TGTGCCAGCAGTTTAATGGGGCGCGGATCTGAAGCTTTCTTT. It specifies CASSLMGRGSEAFF.

This clonotype was observed a single time. A much larger clone lies one base from this, so it may be a read error. The chain combines TRBV5-1 with TRBJ1-1; D gene unclear. This CDR3 contains 13 residues. Germline CDR1 SGHRS, CDR2 YFSETQ. DNA of the CDR3: TGCGCCGGCAGCCAGATGCGGAACACTGAAGCTTTCTTT. It is translated as CAGSQMRNTEAFF.

This clonotype was detected many times. This chain's CDR3 is CASSSRISGNTIYF. CDR3 nucleotide sequence: TGTGCCAGCAGTTCACGGATCTCTGGAAACACCATATATTTT. This chain uses TRBV27 with TRBJ1-3, with unresolved D. V was trimmed by 4 bases and J by 0 bases, leaving 7 bases between them. CDR3 length: 14 amino acids. Germline V gene data show CDR1 as MNHEY and CDR2 as SMNVEV (reference sequence).